The present T cell receptor (beta chain) was sequenced within a study of T cell changes during pregnancy in multiple sclerosis. Produced via immunoSEQ multiplex PCR; TCRdb's table is partial and in-frame only. The sample has about 67,000 clones; about 89% are singletons. The clonotype comes from a female donor with multiple sclerosis, enrolled in a pregnancy study. The sample consisted of peripheral blood, taken in the second trimester of pregnancy.

The CDR3 DNA follows: TGTGCCATCAGTGAGGGGGGGTCCGACTATGGCTACACCTTC. Translation: CAISEGGSDYGYTF. The genes are TRBV10-3 and TRBJ1-2; D possibly corresponds to TRBD1 (5 bases). The CDR3 is 14 amino acids. The V end was cut by 2 bases, the J end by 3 bases, with 10 bases between. Germline-derived CDR1 and CDR2 are ENHRY and SYGVKD.